Following are 7 T cell receptor beta chains from one sample sequenced in a study of cytomegalovirus exposure and HLA in healthy donors. The PCR employed 60 Vbeta primers together with 13 Jbeta primers. The repertoire was sequenced with immunoSEQ multiplex PCR; TCRdb's copy has only in-frame clones and lacks some. The table records roughly 300,000 clones, more than 80% of them present only once. Material for sequencing was PBMCs. The receptors shown here come from a man aged 35 to 55 in good health and CMV-seropositive.

This clone has a single count. The chain links TRBV15 to TRBJ2-5, with TRBD1 matching over 10 bases. J lost 3 bases, V lost 4 bases, and 5 bases had no gene match. The germline V gene encodes CDR1 LNHNV and CDR2 YYDKDF (reference sequence). The CDR3 extends over 15 amino acids. CDR3 sequence reads: CATSTPGQGKETQYF. CDR3 DNA sequence: TGTGCCACCAGCACTCCGGGACAGGGGAAAGAGACCCAGTACTTC.

The chain couples TRBV27 to TRBJ2-1; 7 nucleotides line up with TRBD1. The CDR3 length is 15 residues. CDR1 and CDR2 from the germline V gene are MNHEY and SMNVEV (reference sequence). Trimming at V came to 5 bases and at J to 1 base, leaving 5 bases not matched to a gene. The CDR3 sequence is CASSRAGGSYNEQFF. The CDR3 DNA reads TGTGCCAGCAGTCGAGCAGGGGGTTCCTACAATGAGCAGTTCTTC.

V usage is TRBV28 and J usage is TRBJ1-5; 8 bases are shared with TRBD1. CDR3 length: 19 residues. The V gene end was trimmed by 2 bases and the J gene end by 5 bases; junction bases not matched to a gene: 17. Looked up from germline, CDR1 is MDHEN and CDR2 is SYDVKM. CDR3 amino acids: CASSLIPTISDRGDQPQHF. The CDR3 DNA is TGTGCCAGCAGTTTAATACCCACTATATCCGACAGGGGAGATCAGCCCCAGCATTTT.

This chain links TRBV19 with TRBJ1-3; D is perhaps TRBD1 (6 bases). CDR3 length equals 16 residues. The V gene's germline CDR1 is LNHDA and CDR2 SQIVND (reference sequence). V lost 7 bases to trimming and J lost 0 bases, with 16 bases between them. This CDR3 is CASTETGQSSGNTIYF. The CDR3 DNA is TGTGCCAGTACTGAGACAGGACAGAGCTCTGGAAACACCATATATTTT.

The chain combines TRBV6-1 with TRBJ2-3, with D perhaps matching TRBD2 (7 bases). This CDR3 comprises 19 residues. In germline, CDR1 is MNHNS, CDR2 SASEGT. The V end was cut by 1 base, the J end by 1 base, with 21 bases between. The CDR3 loop is CASSEVAGDGWGRTDTQYF. CDR3 DNA: TGTGCCAGCAGTGAAGTGGCGGGAGACGGGTGGGGGCGCACAGATACGCAGTATTTT.

About this clone itself: At one end the junction does not follow the germline gene, possibly because of a read error. V is TRBV7-9 and J is TRBJ1-1, with no clear D. This CDR3 is 14 amino acids long. The germline CDR1 and CDR2 sequences are SEHNR and FQNEAQ (reference sequence). The CDR3 DNA follows: TGTTCCAGCCGTCCTAGCCCCGGGAACACTGAAGCTTTCTTT. This codes for CSSRPSPGNTEAFF.

Written as DNA, the CDR3 is TGTGCCACCATTCCCGGGACAGAGAACTATGGCTACACCTTC. It encodes CATIPGTENYGYTF. The chain combines TRBV28 with TRBJ1-2; 7 bases align to TRBD1. The germline V gene encodes CDR1 MDHEN and CDR2 SYDVKM. The J segment lost 2 bases and the V segment lost 10 bases, leaving 10 bases of the junction unmatched. The CDR3 runs 14 residues.